This is a list of T cell receptor beta chains from one sample in a study of T cell repertoires in cytomegalovirus infection. Their antigen targets remain unknown. Via MiXCR, TCRdb re-called the reads, giving one row per CDR3 protein. The sample holds approximately 1,000,000 distinct CDR3 sequences; about a third are singletons and the top ten take over 12%. The sample in question was cultured CD8+ T cells from PBMCs, obtained from culture after CMV antigen stimulation. The source is a human donor in good health (CMV status not recorded). Some clones in this sample may be carry-over from other donors' samples. Each CDR3 is given with its conserved first and last residue.

v_call: TRBV3-1; j_call: TRBJ2-1; cdr3_aa: CASSQDRSGGAREQFF
v_call: TRBV7-2; j_call: TRBJ2-1; cdr3_aa: CASSLNLLSEQFF
v_call: TRBV27; j_call: TRBJ2-2; cdr3_aa: CASSSVGGRYTGELFF
v_call: TRBV7-9; j_call: TRBJ2-4; cdr3_aa: CASSFAGQDNIQYF
v_call: TRBV27; j_call: TRBJ1-6; cdr3_aa: CASSFFTGGDSPLHF
v_call: TRBV11-2; j_call: TRBJ2-3; cdr3_aa: CASSAGLAESTDTQYF
v_call: TRBV12-3/TRBV12-4; j_call: TRBJ2-3; cdr3_aa: CASCSSTDTQYF
v_call: TRBV10-3; j_call: TRBJ2-4; cdr3_aa: CAISGTGGVAKNIQYF
v_call: TRBV12-5; j_call: TRBJ2-7; cdr3_aa: CASEPGQGSNEQYF
v_call: TRBV5-5; j_call: TRBJ2-7; cdr3_aa: CASSLGQTYYEQYF
v_call: TRBV12-3/TRBV12-4; j_call: TRBJ2-1; cdr3_aa: CASSLIEGDEEQFF
v_call: TRBV19; j_call: TRBJ1-1; cdr3_aa: CASSVLGQGTEAFF
v_call: TRBV7-8; j_call: TRBJ1-1; cdr3_aa: CASASDAGNTEAFF
v_call: TRBV4-1; j_call: TRBJ2-1; cdr3_aa: CASSQVLGDEQFF
v_call: TRBV19; j_call: TRBJ2-1; cdr3_aa: CASSKPLAGGSYNEQFF
v_call: TRBV12-3/TRBV12-4; j_call: TRBJ1-1; cdr3_aa: CASSFDIEAFF
v_call: TRBV7-2; j_call: TRBJ1-2; cdr3_aa: CASSLAGGSNYGYTF
v_call: TRBV6-6; j_call: TRBJ2-5; cdr3_aa: CASRTGFWDQYF
v_call: TRBV3-1; j_call: TRBJ2-3; cdr3_aa: CASSQDGGEGDTQYF
v_call: TRBV7-2; j_call: TRBJ1-1; cdr3_aa: CASSSLRGPGTEAFF